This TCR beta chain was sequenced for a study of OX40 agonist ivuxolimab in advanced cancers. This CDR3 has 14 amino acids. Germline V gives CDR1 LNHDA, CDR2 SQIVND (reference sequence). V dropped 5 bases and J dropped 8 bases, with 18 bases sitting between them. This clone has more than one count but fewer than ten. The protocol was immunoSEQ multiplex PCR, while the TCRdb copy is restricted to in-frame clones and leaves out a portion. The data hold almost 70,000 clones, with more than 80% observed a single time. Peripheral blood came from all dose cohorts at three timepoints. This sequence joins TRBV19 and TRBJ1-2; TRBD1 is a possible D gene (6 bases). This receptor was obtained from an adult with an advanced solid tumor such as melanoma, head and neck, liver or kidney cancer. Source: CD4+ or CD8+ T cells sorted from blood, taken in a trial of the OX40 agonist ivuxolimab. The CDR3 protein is CASSLNTGSNGYTF. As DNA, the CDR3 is TGTGCCAGTAGTCTCAATACAGGGTCGAACGGCTACACCTTC.